Presented here are 15 T cell receptor beta chains from one specimen sequenced in a study of blood T cell repertoires in COVID-19. TCRdb keeps only in-frame clones here, not all; method: immunoSEQ multiplex PCR. This sample yields approximately 45,000 clones, of which 65% to 85% are seen a single time; approximately 6% belongs to the top ten. Sequenced material: peripheral blood. The receptors originated from an elderly woman with acute or convalescent COVID-19.

This chain uses TRBV5-4 with TRBJ2-3, with TRBD2 as a possible D gene (5 bases). V lost 0 bases and J 3 bases, leaving 8 bases between the germline ends. The germline V gene encodes CDR1 SGHNT and CDR2 YYREEE (reference sequence). This CDR3 is built from 14 residues. The CDR3 nucleotides read TGTGCCAGCAGCTTGGCCGGGATAACAGATACGCAGTATTTT. The encoded protein is CASSLAGITDTQYF.

The chain links TRBV6-1 to TRBJ2-2; maybe TRBD1 (6 bases). The CDR3 totals 13 residues. Germline V CDR1 and CDR2: MNHNS, SASEGT. The V end was cut by 2 bases, the J end by 7 bases, with 8 bases between. The CDR3 DNA sequence: TGTGCCAGCAGTGAACAGGGGATCGGGGAGCTGTTTTTT. It is translated as CASSEQGIGELFF.

The chain carries TRBV29-1 and TRBJ1-2; D is uncertain. CDR3 size: 13 residues. Germline V CDR1 and CDR2: SQVTM, ANQGSEA. The V and J ends lost 4 bases and 4 bases respectively, with 13 bases between them. In nucleotides, the CDR3 is TGCAGCGTTGGGGGAGGGCACCTCTATGGCTACACCTTC. Protein sequence: CSVGGGHLYGYTF.

The J gene is TRBJ2-7, the V gene TRBV3-1 (or the pseudogene TRBV3-2), with 8 nucleotides matching TRBD2. CDR3 size: 15 residues. V shed 2 bases, J shed 0 bases, and the junction held 3 bases outside the gene matches. Per germline, CDR1 LGHDT and CDR2 YNNKEL (reference sequence). CDR3: CASSQTLAGSYEQYF. DNA for the CDR3: TGTGCCAGCAGCCAAACCCTAGCGGGCTCCTACGAGCAGTACTTC.

The chain joins TRBV5-8 to TRBJ1-4, with a possible D match to TRBD1 (6 bases). With 4 bases removed from V and 4 bases from J, the gap between germline ends came to 11 bases. Germline CDR1 SGHTS, CDR2 YDEGEE. The CDR3 has 14 amino acids. Here the CDR3 reads CASSRGQSNEKLFF. The CDR3 DNA sequence: TGTGCCAGCAGCCGAGGACAGAGTAATGAAAAACTGTTTTTT.

The chain joins TRBV5-1 to TRBJ2-3, with TRBD1 identical over 8 bases. With V trimmed by 4 bases and J by 2 bases, 12 bases remained unmatched. The germline V gene has CDR1 SGHRS and CDR2 YFSETQ. This CDR3 comprises 17 residues. The CDR3 bases are TGCGCCAGCAGCATAGGGACAGGAATGCGCAACACAGATACGCAGTATTTT. This gives the protein CASSIGTGMRNTDTQYF. Supplemented by reference TRBV5-1 and TRBJ2-3, the full variable domain reads KAGVTQTPRYLIKTRGQQVTLSCSPISGHRSVSWYQQTPGQGLQFLFEYFSETQRNKGNFPGRFSGRQFSNSRSEMNVSTLELGDSALYLCASSIGTGMRNTDTQYFGPGTRLTVL.

The chain has TRBV6-5 and TRBJ2-7; 11 positions match TRBD2. This CDR3 is built from 15 residues. The J segment lost 8 bases and the V segment lost 7 bases, leaving 13 bases of the junction unmatched. CDR1 is MNHEY and CDR2 is SVGAGI in the germline V gene. CDR3 in DNA: TGTGCCAGCATCCCTCGGGGACTAGCGGTGGCGAAGCAGTACTTC. This codes for CASIPRGLAVAKQYF.

The genes are TRBV5-1 and TRBJ1-2, with 9 bases fitting TRBD1. V lost 2 bases, J lost 6 bases, and 14 bases stayed unmatched. The germline gives CDR1 SGHRS, CDR2 YFSETQ. The CDR3 is 17 amino acids. The CDR3 loop is CASSLILGGTGNNGYTF. CDR3 bases: TGCGCCAGCAGCTTAATCTTAGGGGGGACAGGGAATAATGGCTACACCTTC. Supplemented by reference TRBV5-1 and TRBJ1-2, the full variable domain reads KAGVTQTPRYLIKTRGQQVTLSCSPISGHRSVSWYQQTPGQGLQFLFEYFSETQRNKGNFPGRFSGRQFSNSRSEMNVSTLELGDSALYLCASSLILGGTGNNGYTFGSGTRLTVV.

The chain combines TRBV18 with TRBJ1-3, with D hard to call. The CDR3 is 16 amino acids. Germline assignment: CDR1 KGHSH and CDR2 LQKENI. The ends were cut back, 2 bases at V and 0 bases at J, with 11 bases in the middle. CDR3 sequence: CASSPVGRGSGNTIYF. The CDR3 DNA reads TGTGCCAGCTCACCAGTGGGCCGGGGCTCTGGAAACACCATATATTTT.

The J gene is TRBJ1-6, the V gene TRBV7-8; 7 bases line up with TRBD1. Trimming took 5 bases from V and 10 from J; bases not matched to a gene: 14. From germline, CDR1 is SGHVS and CDR2 FQNEAQ. The CDR3 has 16 residues. CDR3 in DNA: TGTGCCAGCAGCCCTCACTCGGCAGGGGGATTATCACCCCTCCACTTT. Amino acids: CASSPHSAGGLSPLHF.

The CDR3 sequence is CASSPRGGAIASTDTQYF. The CDR3 nucleotides read TGTGCCAGCTCACCCCGCGGGGGGGCGATCGCTAGCACAGATACGCAGTATTTT. This chain uses TRBV18 with TRBJ2-3; 9 bases are a match to TRBD2. Trimming took 3 bases from V and 0 from J; bases not matched to a gene: 10. The CDR3 is made up of 18 amino acids. In germline, CDR1 is KGHSH, CDR2 LQKENI.

There are a few counts of this clone. This chain uses TRBV7-2 with TRBJ2-7, with D possibly being TRBD1 (6 bases). The germline V and J ends were trimmed by 4 bases and 5 bases, with 18 bases remaining between them. The CDR3 sequence is 15 residues long. Germline V lookup: CDR1 SGHTA, CDR2 FQGNSA. CDR3 sequence reads: CASSYQAGDMDEQYF. The CDR3 nucleotides read TGTGCCAGCAGCTACCAGGCAGGGGACATGGACGAGCAGTACTTC.

This rearrangement joins TRBV9 to TRBJ1-4; TRBD1 matches 8 bases. The CDR3 consists of 15 residues. With V trimmed by 2 bases and J by 2 bases, 2 bases remained unmatched. The germline gives CDR1 SGDLS, CDR2 YYNGEE. CDR3 bases: TGTGCCAGCAGCGTGGGACAGGACACTAATGAAAAACTGTTTTTT. Translating it yields CASSVGQDTNEKLFF.

The rearrangement links TRBV7-9 to TRBJ1-1, with D perhaps matching TRBD1 (5 bases). V dropped 2 bases and J dropped 7 bases, with 8 bases sitting between them. The length of the CDR3 is 12 residues. From germline, CDR1 is SEHNR and CDR2 FQNEAQ (reference sequence). The DNA for the CDR3 is TGTGCCAGCAGCTTAACGGGGGGTGAAGCTTTCTTT. It translates to CASSLTGGEAFF.

This chain connects TRBV9 to TRBJ2-7; 12 bases match TRBD2. After removal of 2 bases from V and 7 bases from J, the junction contained 13 bases not matched to a gene. This CDR3 is 17 amino acids long. Germline CDR1 and CDR2: SGDLS and YYNGEE. The CDR3 is CASSVSSGGAPGGEQYF. The CDR3 DNA is TGTGCCAGCAGCGTCTCTAGCGGGGGGGCCCCGGGCGGTGAGCAGTACTTC.